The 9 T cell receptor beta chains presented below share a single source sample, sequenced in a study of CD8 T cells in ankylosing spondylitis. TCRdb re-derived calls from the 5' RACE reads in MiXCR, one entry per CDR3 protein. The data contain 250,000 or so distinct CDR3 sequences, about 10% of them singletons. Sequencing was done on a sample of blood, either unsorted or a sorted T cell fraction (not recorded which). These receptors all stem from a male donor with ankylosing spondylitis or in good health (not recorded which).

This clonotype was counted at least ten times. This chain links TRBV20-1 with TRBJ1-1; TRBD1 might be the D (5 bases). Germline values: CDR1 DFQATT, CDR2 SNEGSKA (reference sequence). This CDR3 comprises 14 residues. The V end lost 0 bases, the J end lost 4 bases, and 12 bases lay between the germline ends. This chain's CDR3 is CSARDMGGGTEAFF. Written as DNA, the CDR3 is TGCAGTGCTAGAGATATGGGGGGGGGCACTGAAGCTTTCTTT.

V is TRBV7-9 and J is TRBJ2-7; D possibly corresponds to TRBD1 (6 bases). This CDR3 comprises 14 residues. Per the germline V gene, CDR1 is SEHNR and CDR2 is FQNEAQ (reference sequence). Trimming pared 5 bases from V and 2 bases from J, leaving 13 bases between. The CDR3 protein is CASSPTGNPYEQYF. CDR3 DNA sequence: TGTGCCAGCAGCCCCACAGGGAACCCCTACGAGCAGTACTTC.

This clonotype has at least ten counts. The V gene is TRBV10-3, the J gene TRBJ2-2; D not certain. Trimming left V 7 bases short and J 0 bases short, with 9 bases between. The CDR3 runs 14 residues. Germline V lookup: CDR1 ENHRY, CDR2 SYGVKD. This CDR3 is CAINSVANTGELFF. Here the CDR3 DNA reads TGTGCCATCAACTCAGTGGCGAACACCGGGGAGCTGTTTTTT.

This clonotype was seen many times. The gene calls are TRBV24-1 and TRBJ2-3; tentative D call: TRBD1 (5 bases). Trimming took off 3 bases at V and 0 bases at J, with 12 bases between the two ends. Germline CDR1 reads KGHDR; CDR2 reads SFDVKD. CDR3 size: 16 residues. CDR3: CATSDPGQGSTDTQYF. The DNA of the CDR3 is TGTGCCACCAGTGATCCCGGCCAGGGTAGCACAGATACGCAGTATTTT.

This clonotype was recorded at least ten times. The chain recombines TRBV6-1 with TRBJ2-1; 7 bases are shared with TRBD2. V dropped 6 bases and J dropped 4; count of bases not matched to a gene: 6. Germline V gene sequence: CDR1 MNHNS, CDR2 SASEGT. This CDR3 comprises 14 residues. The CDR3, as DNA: TGTGCCAGCAGGGGGGGGGACTCGTACAATGAGCAGTTCTTC. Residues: CASRGGDSYNEQFF.

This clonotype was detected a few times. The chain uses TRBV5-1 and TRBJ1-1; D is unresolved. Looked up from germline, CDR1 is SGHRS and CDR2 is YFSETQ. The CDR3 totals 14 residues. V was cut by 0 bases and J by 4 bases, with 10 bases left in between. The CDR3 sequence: CASSLEADGTEAFF. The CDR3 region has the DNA TGCGCCAGCAGCTTGGAGGCAGACGGCACTGAAGCTTTCTTT.

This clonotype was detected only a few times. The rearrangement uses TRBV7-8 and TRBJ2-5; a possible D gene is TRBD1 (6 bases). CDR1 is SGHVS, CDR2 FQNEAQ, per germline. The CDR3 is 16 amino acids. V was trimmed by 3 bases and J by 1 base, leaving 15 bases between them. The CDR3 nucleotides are TGTGCCAGCAGCTTCACCGGGACAACCCCCCAAGAGACCCAGTACTTC. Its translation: CASSFTGTTPQETQYF.

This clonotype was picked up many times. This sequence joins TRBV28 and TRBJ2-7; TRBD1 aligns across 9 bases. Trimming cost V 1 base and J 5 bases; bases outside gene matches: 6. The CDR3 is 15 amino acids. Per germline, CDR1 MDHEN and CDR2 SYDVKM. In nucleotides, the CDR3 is TGTGCCAGCAGTTTATCAGGACAGGGGTTAAACGAGCAGTACTTC. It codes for CASSLSGQGLNEQYF. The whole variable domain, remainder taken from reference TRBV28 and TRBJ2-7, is DVKVTQSSRYLVKRTGEKVFLECVQDMDHENMFWYRQDPGLGLRLIYFSYDVKMKEKGDIPEGYSVSREKKERFSLILESASTNQTSMYLCASSLSGQGLNEQYFGPGTRLTVT.

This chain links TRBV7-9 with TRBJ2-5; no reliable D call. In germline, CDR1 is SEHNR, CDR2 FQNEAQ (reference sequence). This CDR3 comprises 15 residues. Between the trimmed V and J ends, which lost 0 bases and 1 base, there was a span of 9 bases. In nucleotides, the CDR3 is TGTGCCAGCAGCTTAGCCGTACGGACCCAAGAGACCCAGTACTTC. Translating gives CASSLAVRTQETQYF.